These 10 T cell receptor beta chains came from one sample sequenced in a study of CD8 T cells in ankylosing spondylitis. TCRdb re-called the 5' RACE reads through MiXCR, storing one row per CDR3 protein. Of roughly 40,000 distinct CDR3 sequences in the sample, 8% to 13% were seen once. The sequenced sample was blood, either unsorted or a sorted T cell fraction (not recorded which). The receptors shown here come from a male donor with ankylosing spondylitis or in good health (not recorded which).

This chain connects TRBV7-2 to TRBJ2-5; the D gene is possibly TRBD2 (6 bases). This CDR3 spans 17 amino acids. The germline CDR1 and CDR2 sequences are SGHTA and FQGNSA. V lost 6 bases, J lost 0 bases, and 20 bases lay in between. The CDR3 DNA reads TGTGCCAGCAGTCATCTCGGGGGACCGGGGAACCAAGAGACCCAGTACTTC. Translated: CASSHLGGPGNQETQYF.

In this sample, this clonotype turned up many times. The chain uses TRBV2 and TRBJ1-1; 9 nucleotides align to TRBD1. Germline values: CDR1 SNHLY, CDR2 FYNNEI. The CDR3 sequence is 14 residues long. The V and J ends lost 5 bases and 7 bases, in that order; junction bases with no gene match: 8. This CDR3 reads CASSYRGTGNEAFF. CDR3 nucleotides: TGTGCCAGCAGTTACCGCGGGACAGGGAATGAAGCTTTCTTT.

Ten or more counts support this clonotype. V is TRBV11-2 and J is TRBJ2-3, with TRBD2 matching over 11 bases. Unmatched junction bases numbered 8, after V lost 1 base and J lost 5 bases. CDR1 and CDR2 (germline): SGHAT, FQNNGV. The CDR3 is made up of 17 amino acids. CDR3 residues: CASSLVAGGIFRDTQYF. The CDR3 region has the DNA TGTGCCAGCAGCTTAGTAGCGGGGGGGATATTTAGAGATACGCAGTATTTT.

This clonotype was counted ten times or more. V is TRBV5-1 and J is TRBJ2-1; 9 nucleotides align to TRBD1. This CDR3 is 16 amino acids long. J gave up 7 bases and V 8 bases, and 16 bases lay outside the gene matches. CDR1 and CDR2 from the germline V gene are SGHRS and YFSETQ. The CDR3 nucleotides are TGCGCCAGTGCGACCCAACAGGGGGCGTTCGTAAATGAGCAGTTCTTC. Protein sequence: CASATQQGAFVNEQFF.

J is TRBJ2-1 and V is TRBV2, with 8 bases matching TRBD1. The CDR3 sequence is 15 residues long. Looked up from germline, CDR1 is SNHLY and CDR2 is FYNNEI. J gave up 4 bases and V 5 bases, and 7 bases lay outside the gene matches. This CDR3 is CASSPEGQGYNEQFF. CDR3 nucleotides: TGTGCCAGCAGTCCTGAAGGACAGGGTTACAATGAGCAGTTCTTC.

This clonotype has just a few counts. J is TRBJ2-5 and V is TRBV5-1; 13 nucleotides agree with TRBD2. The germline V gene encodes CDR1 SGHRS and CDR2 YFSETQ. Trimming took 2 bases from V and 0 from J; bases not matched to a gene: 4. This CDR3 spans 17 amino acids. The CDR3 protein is CASSFRLAGGNQETQYF. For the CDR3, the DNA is TGCGCCAGCAGCTTTAGACTAGCGGGGGGCAACCAAGAGACCCAGTACTTC.

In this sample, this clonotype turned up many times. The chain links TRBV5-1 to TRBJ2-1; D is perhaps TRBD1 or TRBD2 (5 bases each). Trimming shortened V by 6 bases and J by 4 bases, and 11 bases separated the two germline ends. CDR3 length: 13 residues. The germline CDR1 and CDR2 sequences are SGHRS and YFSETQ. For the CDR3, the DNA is TGCGCCAGCAAAGGGGAGCGGTACAATGAGCAGTTCTTC. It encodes CASKGERYNEQFF.

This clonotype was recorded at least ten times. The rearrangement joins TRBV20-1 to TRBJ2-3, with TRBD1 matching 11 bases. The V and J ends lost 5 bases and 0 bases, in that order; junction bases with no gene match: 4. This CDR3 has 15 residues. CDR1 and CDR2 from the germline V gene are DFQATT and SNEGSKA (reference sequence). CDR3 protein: CSAPGQGASTDTQYF. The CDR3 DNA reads TGCAGTGCTCCAGGACAGGGGGCAAGCACAGATACGCAGTATTTT.

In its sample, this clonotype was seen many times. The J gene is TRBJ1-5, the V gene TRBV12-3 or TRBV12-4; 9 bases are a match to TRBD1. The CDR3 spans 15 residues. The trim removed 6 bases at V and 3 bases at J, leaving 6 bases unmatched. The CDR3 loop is CASSQGTGINQPQHF. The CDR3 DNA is TGTGCCAGCAGCCAAGGGACAGGGATCAATCAGCCCCAGCATTTT.

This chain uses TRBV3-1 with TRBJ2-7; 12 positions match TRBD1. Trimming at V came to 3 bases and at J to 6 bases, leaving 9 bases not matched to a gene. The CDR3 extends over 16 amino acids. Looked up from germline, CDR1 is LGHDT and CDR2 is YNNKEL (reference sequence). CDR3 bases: TGTGCCAGCAGCCAGGACCCGGGACAGGGGGCAGGCGAGCAGTACTTC. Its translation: CASSQDPGQGAGEQYF.